This TCR beta chain stems from a study of cytomegalovirus exposure and HLA in healthy donors. About this clone itself: Its specificity is not known.

General study findings and limits: Confirmation in vitro established that three CMV-associated chains were specific for CMV antigens. Altogether, 170 or so TCR beta chains were recorded as cytomegalovirus-associated.

PCR used 60 Vbeta primers and 13 Jbeta primers. TCRdb keeps only in-frame clones here, not all; method: immunoSEQ multiplex PCR. The data show 130,000 or so clones, about two thirds seen once. The CDR3 has 15 amino acids. Germline trimming cut 5 bases from V and 1 base from J; bases unmatched to any gene: 3. CDR1 is MGHDK and CDR2 is SYGVNS in the germline V gene. The sequencing input was PBMCs. The V call is TRBV25-1, the J call TRBJ2-3, with 10 nucleotides matching TRBD2. The source of this sequence is a middle-aged woman in good health and CMV-seronegative. CDR3 region: CASSQAGGGTDTQYF. The CDR3 DNA is TGTGCCAGCAGTCAAGCGGGGGGGGGCACAGATACGCAGTATTTT. Filled out from reference TRBV25-1 and TRBJ2-3, the complete variable domain reads EADIYQTPRYLVIGTGKKITLECSQTMGHDKMYWYQQDPGMELHLIHYSYGVNSTEKGDLSSESTVSRIRTEHFPLTLESARPSHTSQYLCASSQAGGGTDTQYFGPGTRLTVL.